This paragraph covers one T cell receptor (beta chain) sequence. The target of this receptor is not known. The sample holds no much larger clone one base away, and base qualities are not on file. The donors were included in the validation cohort of approximately 120 subjects, a group kept apart from the roughly 700-subject first cohort. To prepare the library, the immunoSEQ multiplex PCR assay was applied. In the original analysis: A statistical classification framework was developed to diagnose cytomegalovirus status using the catalog of TCR beta chain sequences. Sourced from immuneACCESS, this table was stored by TCRdb with only in-frame sequences that have V and J called. A share of the clones is absent; for the studies checked, an unresolved V gene accounts for under half, and the remainder has no known explanation. V and J calls and clone size are given by that table; D and trimming were obtained from the DNA. Within this sample are 150,000 to 200,000 clones, with approximately 86% of them counted one time only. The ten biggest clones cover approximately 7.7% of the sample.

This entry is derived from a study of cytomegalovirus exposure and HLA in healthy donors (dated by TCRdb to about 2017). At the level of the whole study: According to a later analysis, one platform produced both the roughly 110 validation repertoires and the approximately 660 repertoires of the first cohort. In addition to the first cohort of roughly 700 subjects, a separate validation cohort of 100 to 150 different subjects was used. The study aimed to test whether signatures of past pathogen exposure could be identified by cataloging public T cell receptors. The study combined high-throughput TCR immunosequencing, statistical association of individual TCRs with disease status, and machine learning to predict cytomegalovirus infection status.

What the authors observed across the whole study: Across donors, most TCR sequences were observed very rarely, whereas some public TCRs were present in many individuals. A few of the identified cytomegalovirus-associated TCR beta chains were confirmed in vitro to be specific for cytomegalovirus antigens. A later analysis lacked HLA typing for the validation cohort, so it scored co-occurrence in that cohort across all 120 repertoires. The authors suggested that the approach could potentially be extended to other disease states and immunological phenotypes. A later analysis found that TCRs clustered in the first cohort also tended to co-occur in the roughly 120 validation repertoires, with 94% of cluster scores above 0. The classifier was reported to diagnose cytomegalovirus status with high specificity and sensitivity in both the original cohort and the validation cohort. In the study, about 150 TCR beta chains were listed as associated with cytomegalovirus.

V is shortened by 4 bases, J by 6 bases, and the region joining them spans 19 bases. The germline V gene supplies CDR1 SGDLS and CDR2 YYNGEE. The CDR3 starts with the cysteine, ends with the phenylalanine, and has 15 residues. Only the CDR3 DNA stays, 45 bases, in frame from base 1. The clonotype originates from a man between 25 and 39 years old in good health and CMV-seropositive. This chain is built from TRBV9 and TRBJ1-1, with no D gene named confidently. The material sequenced was PBMCs. The DNA sequence is TGTGCCAGCAGCCCCCACCCCCGGTCGGCGGCTGAAGCTTTCTTT. It translates to CASSPHPRSAAEAFF.